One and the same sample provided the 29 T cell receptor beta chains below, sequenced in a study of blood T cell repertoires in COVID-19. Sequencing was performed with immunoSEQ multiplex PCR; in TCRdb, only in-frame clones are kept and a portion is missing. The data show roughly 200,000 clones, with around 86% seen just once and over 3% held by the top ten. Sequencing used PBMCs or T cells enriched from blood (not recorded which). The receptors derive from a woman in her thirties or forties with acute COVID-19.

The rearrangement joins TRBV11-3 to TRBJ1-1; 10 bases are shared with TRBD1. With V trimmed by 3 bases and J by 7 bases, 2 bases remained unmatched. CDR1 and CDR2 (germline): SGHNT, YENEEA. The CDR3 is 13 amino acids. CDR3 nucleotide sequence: TGTGCCAGCAGCTTGACAGGGGGCGATGAAGCTTTCTTT. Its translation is CASSLTGGDEAFF. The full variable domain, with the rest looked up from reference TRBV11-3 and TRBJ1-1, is EAGVVQSPRYKIIEKKQPVAFWCNPISGHNTLYWYLQNLGQGPELLIRYENEEAVDDSQLPKDRFSAERLKGVDSTLKIQPAELGDSAVYLCASSLTGGDEAFFGQGTRLTVV.

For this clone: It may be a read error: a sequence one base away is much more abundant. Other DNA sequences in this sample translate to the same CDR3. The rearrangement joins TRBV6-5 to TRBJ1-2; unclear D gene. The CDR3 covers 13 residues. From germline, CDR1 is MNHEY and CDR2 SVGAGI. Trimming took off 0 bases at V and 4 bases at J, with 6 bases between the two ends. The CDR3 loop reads CASSYSSTYGYTF. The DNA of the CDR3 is TGTGCCAGCAGTTACTCGAGCACCTATGGCTACACCTTC.

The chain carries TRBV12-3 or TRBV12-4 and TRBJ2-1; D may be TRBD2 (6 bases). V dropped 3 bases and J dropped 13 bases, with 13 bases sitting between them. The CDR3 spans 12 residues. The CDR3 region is CASSFPRGIQFF. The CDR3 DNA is TGTGCCAGCAGTTTCCCCCGGGGGATCCAGTTCTTC.

The CDR3 nucleotides are TGTGCCAGCAGCCGCCGGACAGCAAATTCACCCCTCCACTTT. Translated: CASSRRTANSPLHF. The chain has TRBV11-1 and TRBJ1-6; D is perhaps TRBD1 (6 bases). V shed 5 bases and J shed 7 bases, with 12 bases lying between them. Germline values: CDR1 SGHAT, CDR2 FQDESV (reference sequence). This CDR3 has 14 amino acids.

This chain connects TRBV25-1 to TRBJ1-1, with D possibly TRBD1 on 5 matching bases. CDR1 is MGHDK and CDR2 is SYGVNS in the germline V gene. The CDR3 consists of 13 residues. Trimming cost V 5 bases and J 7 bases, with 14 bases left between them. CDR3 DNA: TGTGCCAGCAGTCGGCTGCAGGGACTTGAAGCTTTCTTT. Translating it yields CASSRLQGLEAFF.

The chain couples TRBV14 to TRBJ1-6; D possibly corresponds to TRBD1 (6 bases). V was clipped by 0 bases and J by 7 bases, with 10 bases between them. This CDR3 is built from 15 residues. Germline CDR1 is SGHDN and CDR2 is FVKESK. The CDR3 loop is CASSQDRGRNSPLHF. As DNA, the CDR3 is TGTGCCAGCAGCCAAGACAGGGGTCGGAATTCACCCCTCCACTTT.

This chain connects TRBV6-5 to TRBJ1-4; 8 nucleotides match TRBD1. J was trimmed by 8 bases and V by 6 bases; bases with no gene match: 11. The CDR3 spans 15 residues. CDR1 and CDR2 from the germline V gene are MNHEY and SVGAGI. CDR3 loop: CASSRTRGLGEKLFF. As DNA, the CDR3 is TGTGCCAGCAGCCGAACCAGGGGGCTCGGGGAAAAACTGTTTTTT.

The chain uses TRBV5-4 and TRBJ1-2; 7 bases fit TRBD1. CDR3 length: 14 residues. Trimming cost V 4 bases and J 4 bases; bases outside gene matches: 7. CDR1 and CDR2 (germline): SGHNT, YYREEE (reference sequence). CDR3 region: CASSVITGAYGYTF. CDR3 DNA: TGTGCCAGCAGCGTAATAACAGGGGCCTATGGCTACACCTTC.

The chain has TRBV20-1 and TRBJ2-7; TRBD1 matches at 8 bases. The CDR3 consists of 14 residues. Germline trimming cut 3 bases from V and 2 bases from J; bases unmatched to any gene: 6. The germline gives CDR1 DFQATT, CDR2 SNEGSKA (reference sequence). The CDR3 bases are TGCAGTGCTAGTAAGGACAGGGTGACCTACGAGCAGTACGTC. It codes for CSASKDRVTYEQYV.

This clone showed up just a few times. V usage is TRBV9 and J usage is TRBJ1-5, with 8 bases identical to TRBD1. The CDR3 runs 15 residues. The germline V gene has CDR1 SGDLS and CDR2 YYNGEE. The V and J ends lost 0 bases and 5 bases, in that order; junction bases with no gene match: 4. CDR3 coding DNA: TGTGCCAGCAGCGTAGGGGGACAGGAATATCAGCCCCAGCATTTT. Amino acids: CASSVGGQEYQPQHF.

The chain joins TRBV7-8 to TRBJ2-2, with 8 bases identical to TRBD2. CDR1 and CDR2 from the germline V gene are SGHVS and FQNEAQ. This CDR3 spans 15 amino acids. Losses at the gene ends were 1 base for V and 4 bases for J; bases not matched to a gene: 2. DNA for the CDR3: TGTGCCAGCAGCTTAGTAGCGGGGCTCACCGGGGAGCTGTTTTTT. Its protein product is CASSLVAGLTGELFF.

This CDR3 reads CASSMGGAGNQPQHF. CDR3 nucleotides: TGTGCCAGTAGTATGGGGGGTGCCGGCAATCAGCCCCAGCATTTT. This rearrangement joins TRBV19 to TRBJ1-5; possible D gene TRBD1, 5 bases. The V end lost 3 bases, the J end lost 2 bases, and 11 bases lay between the germline ends. CDR1 and CDR2 (germline): LNHDA, SQIVND (reference sequence). This CDR3 contains 15 residues.

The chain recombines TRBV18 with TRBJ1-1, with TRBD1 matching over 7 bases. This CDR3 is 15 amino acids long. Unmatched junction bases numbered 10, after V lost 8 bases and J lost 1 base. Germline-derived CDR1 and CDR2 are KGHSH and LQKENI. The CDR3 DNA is TGTGCCAGCCTACCAGTCCAGGGGGGGAACACTGAAGCTTTCTTT. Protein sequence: CASLPVQGGNTEAFF.

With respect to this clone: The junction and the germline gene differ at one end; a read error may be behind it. CDR3 bases: TGTGCCAGCAGCCTCCACACTCGGGGGGGAGGCGCTGTAATTAACAATGGCTACACCTTC. This encodes CASSLHTRGGGAVINNGYTF. V and J are TRBV7-8 and TRBJ1-2; weak D call: TRBD1 (5 bases). Germline lookup yields CDR1 SGHVS and CDR2 FQNEAQ. The CDR3 is 20 residues long.

CDR3 DNA: TGTGCCAGCAGCCTCCAGGGGCTATATAATGAAAAACTGTTTTTT. It yields the protein CASSLQGLYNEKLFF. J is TRBJ1-4 and V is TRBV5-6; D might be TRBD1 (6 bases). Per germline, CDR1 SGHDT and CDR2 YYEEEE. The CDR3 runs to 15 residues. V was clipped by 4 bases and J by 4 bases, with 14 bases between them.

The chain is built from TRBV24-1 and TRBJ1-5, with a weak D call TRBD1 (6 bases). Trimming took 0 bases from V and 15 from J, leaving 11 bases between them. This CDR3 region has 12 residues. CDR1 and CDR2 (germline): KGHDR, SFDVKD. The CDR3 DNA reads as TGTGCCACCAGTGATTTGCAGGGGCGGGTGCATTTT. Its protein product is CATSDLQGRVHF.

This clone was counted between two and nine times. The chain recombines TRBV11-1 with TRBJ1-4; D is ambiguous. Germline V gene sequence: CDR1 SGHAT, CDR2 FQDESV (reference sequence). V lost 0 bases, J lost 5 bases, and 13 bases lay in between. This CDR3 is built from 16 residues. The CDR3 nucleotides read TGTGCCAGCAGCTTAGCGCCGGGTCCTCAGAATGAAAAACTGTTTTTT. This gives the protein CASSLAPGPQNEKLFF.

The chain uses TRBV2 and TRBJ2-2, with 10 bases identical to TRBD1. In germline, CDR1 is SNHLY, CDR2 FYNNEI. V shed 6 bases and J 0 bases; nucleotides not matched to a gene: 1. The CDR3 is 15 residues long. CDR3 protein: CASSGTGANTGELFF. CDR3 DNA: TGTGCCAGCAGCGGGACAGGGGCGAACACCGGGGAGCTGTTTTTT.

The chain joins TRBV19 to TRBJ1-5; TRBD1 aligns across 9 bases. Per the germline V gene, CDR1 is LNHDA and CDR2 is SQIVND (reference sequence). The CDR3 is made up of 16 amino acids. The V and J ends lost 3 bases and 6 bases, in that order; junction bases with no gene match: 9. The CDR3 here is CASSIRQQGARQPQHF. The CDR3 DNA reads TGTGCCAGTAGTATCCGGCAACAGGGGGCCCGTCAGCCCCAGCATTTT.

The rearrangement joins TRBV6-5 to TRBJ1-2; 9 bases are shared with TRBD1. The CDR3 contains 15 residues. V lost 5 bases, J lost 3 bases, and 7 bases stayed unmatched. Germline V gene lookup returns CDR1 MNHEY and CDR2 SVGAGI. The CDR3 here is CASSPQGAKDYGYTF. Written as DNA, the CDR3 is TGTGCCAGCAGTCCACAGGGGGCTAAAGACTATGGCTACACCTTC.

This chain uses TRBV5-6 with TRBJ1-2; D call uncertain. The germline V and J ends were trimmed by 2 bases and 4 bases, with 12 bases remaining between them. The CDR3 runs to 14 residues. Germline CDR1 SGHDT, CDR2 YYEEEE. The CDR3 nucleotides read TGTGCCAGCAGCTTATCGTCGGTATCCTATGGCTACACCTTC. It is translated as CASSLSSVSYGYTF.

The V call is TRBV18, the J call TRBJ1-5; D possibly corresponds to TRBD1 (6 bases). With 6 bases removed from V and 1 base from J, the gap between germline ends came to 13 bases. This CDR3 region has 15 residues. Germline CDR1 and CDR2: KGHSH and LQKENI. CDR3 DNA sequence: TGTGCCAGCTCCCTAGGGGGTGGGAGCAATCAGCCCCAGCATTTT. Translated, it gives CASSLGGGSNQPQHF.

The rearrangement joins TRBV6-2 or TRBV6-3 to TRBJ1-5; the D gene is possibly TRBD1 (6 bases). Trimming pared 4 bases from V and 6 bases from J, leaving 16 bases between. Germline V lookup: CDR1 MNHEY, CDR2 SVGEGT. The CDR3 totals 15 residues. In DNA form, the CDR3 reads TGTGCCAGCAGTTTGCCCCTGGGGGCAGCTCAGCCCCAGCATTTT. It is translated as CASSLPLGAAQPQHF.

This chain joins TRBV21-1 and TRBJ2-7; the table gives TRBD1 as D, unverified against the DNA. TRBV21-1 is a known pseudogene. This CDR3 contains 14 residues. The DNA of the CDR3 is TGTGCCAGCAGCAAAGAACAGATCCCTTACGAGCAGTACGTC. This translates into CASSKEQIPYEQYV.

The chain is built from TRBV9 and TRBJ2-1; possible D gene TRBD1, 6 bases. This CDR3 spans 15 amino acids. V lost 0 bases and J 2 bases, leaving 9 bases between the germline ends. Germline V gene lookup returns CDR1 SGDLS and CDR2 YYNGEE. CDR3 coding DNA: TGTGCCAGCAGCGTAGGCAGGGGCGCCTACAATGAGCAGTTCTTC. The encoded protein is CASSVGRGAYNEQFF.

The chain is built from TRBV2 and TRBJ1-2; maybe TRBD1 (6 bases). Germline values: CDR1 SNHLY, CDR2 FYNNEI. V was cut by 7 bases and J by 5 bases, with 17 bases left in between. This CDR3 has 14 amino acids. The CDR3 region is CASIPGDGGYGYTF. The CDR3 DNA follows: TGTGCCAGCATCCCAGGGGACGGTGGGTATGGCTACACCTTC.

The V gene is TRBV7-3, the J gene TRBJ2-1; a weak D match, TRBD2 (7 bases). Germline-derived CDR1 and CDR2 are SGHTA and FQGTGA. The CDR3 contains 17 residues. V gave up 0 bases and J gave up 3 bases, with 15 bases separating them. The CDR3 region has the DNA TGTGCCAGCAGCTTAACGGGGGGGCCCGGGAACTACAATGAGCAGTTCTTC. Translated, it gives CASSLTGGPGNYNEQFF.

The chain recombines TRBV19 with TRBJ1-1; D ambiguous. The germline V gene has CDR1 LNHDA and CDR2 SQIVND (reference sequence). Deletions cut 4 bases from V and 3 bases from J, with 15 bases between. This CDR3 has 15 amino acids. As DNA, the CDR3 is TGTGCCAGTAGTAGGGCCCGGGCGGGAGACACTGAAGCTTTCTTT. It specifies CASSRARAGDTEAFF.

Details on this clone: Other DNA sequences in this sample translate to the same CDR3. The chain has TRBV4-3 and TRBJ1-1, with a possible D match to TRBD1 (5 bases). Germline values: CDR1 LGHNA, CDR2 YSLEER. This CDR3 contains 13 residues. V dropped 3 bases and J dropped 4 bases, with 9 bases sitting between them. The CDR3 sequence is CASSQRQSTEAFF. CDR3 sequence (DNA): TGCGCCAGCAGCCAGAGACAGTCCACTGAAGCTTTCTTT.